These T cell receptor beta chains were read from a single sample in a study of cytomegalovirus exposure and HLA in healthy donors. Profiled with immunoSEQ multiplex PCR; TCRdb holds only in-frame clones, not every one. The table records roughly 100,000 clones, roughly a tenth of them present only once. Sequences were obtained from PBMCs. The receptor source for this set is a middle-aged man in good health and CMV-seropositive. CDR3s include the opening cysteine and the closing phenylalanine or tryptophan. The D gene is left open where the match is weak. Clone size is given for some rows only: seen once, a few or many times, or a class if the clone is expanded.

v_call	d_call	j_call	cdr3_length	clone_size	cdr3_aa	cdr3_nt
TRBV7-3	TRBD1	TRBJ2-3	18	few	CASSLATTGVKGTDTQYF	TGTGCCAGCAGCTTAGCCACCACAGGGGTGAAAGGCACAGATACGCAGTATTTT
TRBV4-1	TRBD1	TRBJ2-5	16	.	CASSRVIGTAQETQYF	TGCGCCAGCAGCCGAGTGATCGGGACAGCACAAGAGACCCAGTACTTC
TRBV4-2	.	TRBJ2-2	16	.	CASSQPGHPNTGELFF	TGTGCCAGCAGCCAACCGGGACACCCGAACACCGGGGAGCTGTTTTTT
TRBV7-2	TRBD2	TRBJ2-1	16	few	CASSLGVVAGYNEQFF	TGTGCCAGCAGCTTAGGGGTAGTAGCGGGATACAATGAGCAGTTCTTC
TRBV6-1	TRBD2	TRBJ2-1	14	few	CASIILAGYNEQFF	TGTGCCAGCATTATCCTAGCGGGGTACAATGAGCAGTTCTTC
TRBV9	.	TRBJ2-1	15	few	CASSRGGAGYNEQFF	TGTGCCAGCAGCCGCGGAGGGGCGGGATACAATGAGCAGTTCTTC
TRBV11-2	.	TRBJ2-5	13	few	CASTQGAGETQYF	TGTGCCAGCACCCAGGGAGCGGGAGAGACCCAGTACTTC
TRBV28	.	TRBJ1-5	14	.	CASSLVGAGQPQHF	TGTGCCAGCAGTTTGGTGGGGGCGGGTCAGCCCCAGCATTTT
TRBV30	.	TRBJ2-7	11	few	CACSRGDEQYF	TGTGCCTGCAGCAGGGGTGACGAGCAGTACTTC
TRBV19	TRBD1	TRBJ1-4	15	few	CAARDRVNSDEKLFF	TGTGCCGCCCGGGACAGGGTGAATTCGGATGAAAAACTGTTTTTT